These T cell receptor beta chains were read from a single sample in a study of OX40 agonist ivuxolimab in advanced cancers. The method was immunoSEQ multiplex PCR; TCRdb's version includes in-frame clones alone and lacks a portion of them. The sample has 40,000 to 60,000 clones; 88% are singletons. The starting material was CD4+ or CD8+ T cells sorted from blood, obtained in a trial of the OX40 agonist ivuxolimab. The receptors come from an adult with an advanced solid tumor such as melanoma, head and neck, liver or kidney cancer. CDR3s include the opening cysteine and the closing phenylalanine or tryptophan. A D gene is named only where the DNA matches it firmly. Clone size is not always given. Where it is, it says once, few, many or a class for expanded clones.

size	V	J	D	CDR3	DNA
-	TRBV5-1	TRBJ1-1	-	CASSLAGHTEAFF	TGCGCCAGCAGCTTGGCTGGACACACTGAAGCTTTCTTT
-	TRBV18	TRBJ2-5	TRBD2	CASSPRAGTTQIQETQYF	TGTGCCAGCTCACCACGGGCAGGGACTACACAAATACAAGAGACCCAGTACTTC
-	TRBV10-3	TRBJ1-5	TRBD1	CAISDPDRGGNQPQHF	TGTGCCATCAGTGATCCGGACAGGGGGGGGAATCAGCCCCAGCATTTT
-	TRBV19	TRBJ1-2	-	CASSIVAAYGYTF	TGTGCCAGTAGTATAGTGGCGGCTTATGGCTACACCTTC
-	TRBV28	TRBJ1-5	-	CASSPTGQRHQPQHF	TGTGCCAGCAGCCCCACGGGACAACGGCATCAGCCCCAGCATTTT
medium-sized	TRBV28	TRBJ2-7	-	CASSLSFHIPYEQYF	TGTGCCAGCAGTTTAAGTTTTCACATACCCTACGAGCAGTACTTC
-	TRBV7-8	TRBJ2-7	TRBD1	CASSLRGQSSYEQYF	TGTGCCAGCAGCTTAAGGGGACAGAGCTCCTACGAGCAGTACTTC
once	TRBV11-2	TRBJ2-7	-	CASSLGGQVTHEQYF	TGTGCCAGCAGCTTAGGTGGGCAGGTCACCCACGAGCAGTACTTC
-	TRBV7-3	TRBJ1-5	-	CASSSVRDQPQHF	TGTGCCAGCAGCTCAGTGAGGGATCAGCCCCAGCATTTT
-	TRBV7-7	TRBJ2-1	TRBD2	CASSLGVAGVGEQFF	TGTGCCAGCAGCTTAGGGGTAGCGGGAGTTGGTGAGCAGTTCTTC
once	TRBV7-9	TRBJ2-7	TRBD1	CASSKIDRGPLSEQYF	TGTGCCAGCAGCAAAATAGACAGGGGGCCTCTTAGTGAGCAGTACTTC
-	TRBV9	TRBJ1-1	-	CASNAAMNTEAFF	TGTGCCAGCAACGCCGCGATGAACACTGAAGCTTTCTTT
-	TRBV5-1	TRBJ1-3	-	CASSLDPGAGNTIYF	TGCGCCAGCAGCTTGGATCCGGGGGCTGGAAACACCATATATTTT
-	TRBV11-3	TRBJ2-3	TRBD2	CASSKGTSGGADTQYF	TGTGCCAGCAGCAAAGGGACTAGCGGGGGGGCAGATACGCAGTATTTT
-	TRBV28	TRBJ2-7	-	CASSLARWEQYF	TGTGCCAGCAGTTTGGCTAGGTGGGAGCAGTACTTC
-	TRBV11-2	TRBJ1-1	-	CASSYEGWGNTEAFF	TGTGCCAGCAGCTACGAGGGGTGGGGGAACACTGAAGCTTTCTTT
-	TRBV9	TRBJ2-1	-	CASSAVYNEQFF	TGTGCCAGCAGCGCGGTGTACAATGAGCAGTTCTTC
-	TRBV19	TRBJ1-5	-	CATSDPNQPQHF	TGTGCCACCTCGGACCCTAATCAGCCCCAGCATTTT
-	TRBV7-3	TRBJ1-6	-	CASRRVNNSPLHF	TGTGCCAGCCGGAGGGTGAATAATTCACCCCTCCACTTT
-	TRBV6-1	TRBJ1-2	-	CASSEFGSARGYTF	TGTGCCAGCAGTGAATTCGGGTCCGCCCGGGGCTACACCTTC
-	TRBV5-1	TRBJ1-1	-	CASSLRYGGTEAFF	TGCGCCAGCAGCTTGAGGTACGGGGGCACTGAAGCTTTCTTT
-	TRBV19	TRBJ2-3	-	CASSARATDTQYF	TGTGCCAGTAGTGCCAGGGCCACAGATACGCAGTATTTT
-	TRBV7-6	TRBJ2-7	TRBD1	CASSSEFGTGSYEQYF	TGTGCCAGCAGCTCAGAATTCGGGACAGGGTCGTACGAGCAGTACTTC
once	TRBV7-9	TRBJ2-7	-	CASSLAVGNSEQYF	TGTGCCAGCAGCTTAGCGGTCGGGAACAGCGAGCAGTACTTC
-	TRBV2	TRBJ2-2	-	CASNPQGLGELFF	TGTGCCAGCAACCCACAGGGTTTGGGGGAGCTGTTTTTT
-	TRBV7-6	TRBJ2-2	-	CASSAQEAGIGTGELFF	TGTGCCAGCAGCGCGCAGGAAGCGGGCATAGGCACCGGGGAGCTGTTTTTT
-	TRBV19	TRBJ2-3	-	CASQAVRADTQYF	TGTGCCAGTCAAGCCGTGAGGGCAGATACGCAGTATTTT
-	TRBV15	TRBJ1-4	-	CATRAGLLEKLFF	TGTGCCACCAGGGCCGGACTGCTCGAAAAACTGTTTTTT
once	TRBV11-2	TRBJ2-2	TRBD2	CASTLTSGGLNTGELFF	TGTGCCAGCACCCTTACTTCGGGGGGGCTGAACACCGGGGAGCTGTTTTTT
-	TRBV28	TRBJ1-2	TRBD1	CASSLGTAPNYGYTF	TGTGCCAGCAGTTTGGGGACAGCCCCTAACTATGGCTACACCTTC
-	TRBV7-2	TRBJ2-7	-	CASSLGVSGQYF	TGTGCCAGCAGCTTAGGTGTTAGTGGGCAGTACTTC
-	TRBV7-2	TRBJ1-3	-	CASSPQRGPKNTIYF	TGTGCCAGCAGCCCCCAACGCGGGCCGAAAAACACCATATATTTT
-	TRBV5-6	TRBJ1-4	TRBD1	CASSLQGSGEKLFF	TGTGCCAGCAGCCTACAGGGGAGCGGTGAAAAACTGTTTTTT
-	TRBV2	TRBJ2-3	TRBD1	CASSEGTASTDTQYF	TGTGCCAGCAGTGAGGGGACAGCTAGCACAGATACGCAGTATTTT
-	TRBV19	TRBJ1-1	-	CASMGSGFTEAFF	TGTGCCAGTATGGGTTCGGGGTTCACTGAAGCTTTCTTT
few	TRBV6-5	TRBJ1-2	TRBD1	CASRGGTGGYTF	TGTGCCAGCCGGGGGGGGACAGGCGGCTACACCTTC
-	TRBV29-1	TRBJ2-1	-	CSVEKGNGEQFF	TGCAGCGTTGAAAAAGGGAATGGGGAGCAGTTCTTC
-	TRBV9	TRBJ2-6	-	CASSVGAQAGANVLTF	TGTGCCAGCAGCGTTGGGGCGCAGGCTGGGGCCAACGTCCTGACTTTC
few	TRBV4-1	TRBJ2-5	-	CASSQQGIETQYF	TGCGCCAGCAGCCAACAGGGAATTGAGACCCAGTACTTC
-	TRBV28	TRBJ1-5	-	CASSLIRPRMGASQPQHF	TGTGCCAGCAGTTTAATTCGACCACGGATGGGGGCAAGTCAGCCCCAGCATTTT
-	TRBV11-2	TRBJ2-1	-	CASSLVYGYNEQFF	TGTGCCAGCAGCTTAGTTTACGGATACAATGAGCAGTTCTTC
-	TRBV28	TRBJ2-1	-	CASRSRGYEQFF	TGTGCCAGCAGGTCTCGGGGGTATGAGCAGTTCTTC